This T cell receptor beta chain was sequenced in a study of Ad26.COV2.S vaccination and SARS-CoV-2 variants. As for the study in general: In the study, Ad26.COV2.S was injected intramuscularly once, or twice 56 days apart.

V was clipped by 4 bases and J by 5 bases; unmatched bases: 3. In germline, CDR1 is SGHTA, CDR2 FQGTGA. The CDR3 consists of 13 residues. Remarks on this clone: The antigen is not known.

Findings and caveats of the study: Across vaccine and placebo recipients, the breadth of non-spike TCRs was similar.

As for treatment: around 19 received Ad26.COV2.S at low or high dose, single or two shots; 5 received placebo; per-sample allocation not given. Collection of samples fell on day 63 after the first vaccine or placebo injection. Expressing Wuhan-strain SARS-CoV-2 spike, an Ad26 vector served as the vaccine. Method: immunoSEQ multiplex PCR; TCRdb's copy keeps in-frame clones and lacks some. The data hold about 400,000 clones, with 83% observed a single time. Specimen: peripheral blood, collected in a trial of Ad26.COV2.S vaccine versus placebo. This receptor was taken from a person aged 18 to 59 who received the Ad26.COV2.S COVID-19 vaccine or a placebo. The gene calls are TRBV7-3 and TRBJ2-3; 7 bases align to TRBD1. The CDR3 loop is CASSSQGLDTQYF. CDR3 nucleotides: TGTGCCAGCAGCTCACAGGGGTTAGATACGCAGTATTTT.